The entry below describes one TCR beta chain. The data stem from a study of blood T cell repertoires in COVID-19. On the study more broadly: T cells, B-cell-depleted T cells, or PBMCs supplied cDNA or gDNA.

The length of the CDR3 is 16 residues. Trimming at V came to 4 bases and at J to 4 bases, leaving 4 bases not matched to a gene. CDR1 LNHDA and CDR2 SQIVND come from the germline V gene (reference sequence). How the authors handled the data: It was from reference gene primer amplification that nucleated cell counts were estimated. Generated by immunoSEQ multiplex PCR, the TCRdb table keeps only in-frame clones and is missing some. From that table come the V and J calls and clone size; the DNA was used to work out D and trimming. The data hold 85,000 to 100,000 clones, with around 79% observed a single time.

The sequenced sample consisted of peripheral blood. This receptor was taken from a woman aged 80 or over with active or convalescent COVID-19. The V call is TRBV19, the J call TRBJ2-2, with 12 bases lining up with TRBD2. This CDR3 reads CASSSTSGRPTGELFF. The CDR3 DNA reads TGTGCCAGTAGTAGTACTAGCGGGAGGCCCACCGGGGAGCTGTTTTTT.